The T cell receptor beta chain under discussion was sequenced for a study of beta chain features in type 1 diabetes. Expressed TCRB transcripts were sequenced after all isolated RNA was converted to cDNA. The table came from immunoSEQ multiplex PCR; TCRdb's copy has only in-frame clones and leaves some out. The table lists about 400,000 clones, roughly 12% of them singletons, with approximately 0.011% in the top ten. One heparinised blood draw, averaging about 116 mL, came from each donor. The sample holds a few counts of this clone. What it binds is unknown. Study results and caveats: Researchers report that Type 1 diabetes patients had moderately but significantly shorter TCRB CDR3s across all four CD4+ subsets. Type 1 diabetes patients had fewer VDJ junction insertions and more deletions.

V lost 0 bases and J lost 10; bases outside the gene matches: 7. Germline loops: CDR1 SGDLS, CDR2 YYNGEE. CDR3 length: 14 residues. V is TRBV9 and J is TRBJ2-1; 7 bases are shared with TRBD2. The clonotype comes from a woman aged 18-29 years with type 1 diabetes. The material sequenced was naive CD4+ T cells from blood. Here the CDR3 DNA reads TGTGCCAGCAGCGTAGCGGGGAAAGCGGGAGAGCAGTTCTTC. Its protein is CASSVAGKAGEQFF.